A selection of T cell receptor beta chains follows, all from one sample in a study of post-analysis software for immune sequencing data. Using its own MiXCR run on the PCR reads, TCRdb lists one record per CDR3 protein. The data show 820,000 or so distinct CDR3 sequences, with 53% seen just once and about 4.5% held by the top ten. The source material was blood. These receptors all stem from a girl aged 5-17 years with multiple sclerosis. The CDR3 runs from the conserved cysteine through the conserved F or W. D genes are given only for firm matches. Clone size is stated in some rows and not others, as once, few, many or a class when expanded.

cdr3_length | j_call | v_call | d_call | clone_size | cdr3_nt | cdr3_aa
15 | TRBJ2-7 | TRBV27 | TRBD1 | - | TGTGCCAGCAGTTTATCCGGGACAGTCCCCTACGAGCAGTACTTC | CASSLSGTVPYEQYF
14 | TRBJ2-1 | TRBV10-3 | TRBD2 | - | TGTGCCATCAGTGGAGGCGGGGGGGCGAATGAGCAGTTCTTC | CAISGGGGANEQFF
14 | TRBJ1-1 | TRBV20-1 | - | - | TGCAGTGCTAGTATGCCGGTTGGGAACACTGAAGCTTTCTTT | CSASMPVGNTEAFF
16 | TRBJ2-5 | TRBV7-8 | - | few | TGTGCCAGCAGCTTAGGTCCGGGACGGGGGAAAGAGACCCAGTACTTC | CASSLGPGRGKETQYF
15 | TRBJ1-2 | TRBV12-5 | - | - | TGTGCTAGTGGTTTGCCAGCAGACACTAACTATGGCTACACCTTC | CASGLPADTNYGYTF
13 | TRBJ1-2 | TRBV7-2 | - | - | TGTGCCAGCTGCTTAGACAGTCTCTATGGCTACACCTTC | CASCLDSLYGYTF
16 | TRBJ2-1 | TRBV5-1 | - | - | TGCACCAGCAGCTTGGAGGGACAGAGCTCCTACAATGAGCAGTTCTTC | CTSSLEGQSSYNEQFF
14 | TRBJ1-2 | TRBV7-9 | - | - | TGTGCCAGCAGCTCGCGGAGTTCTAACTATGGCTACACCTTC | CASSSRSSNYGYTF
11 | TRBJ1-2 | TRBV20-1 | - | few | TGCAGTGCTCCCGGCGACTATGGCTACACCTTC | CSAPGDYGYTF
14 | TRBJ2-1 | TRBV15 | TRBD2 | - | TGTGCCACCAGTAGAGACGGGAGGGCAGATGAGCAGTTCTTC | CATSRDGRADEQFF
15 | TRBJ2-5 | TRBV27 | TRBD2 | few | TGTGCCAGCAGGGGGACTAGAACCCTCCCAGAGACCCAGTACTTC | CASRGTRTLPETQYF
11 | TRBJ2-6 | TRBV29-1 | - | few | TGCAGCGTTGGGGATCTCGACGTCCTGACTTTC | CSVGDLDVLTF
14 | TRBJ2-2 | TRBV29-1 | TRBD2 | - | TGCAGCGTTGGCTGGCTGGGGGGGACCGGGGAGCTGTTTTTT | CSVGWLGGTGELFF
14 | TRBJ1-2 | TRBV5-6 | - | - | TGTGCCAGCAGTCTCGCTGGCAGGGACTATGGCTACACCTTC | CASSLAGRDYGYTF
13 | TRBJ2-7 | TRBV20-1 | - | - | TGCAGTGCTACTTCTTCAGGGGAATACGAGCAGTACTTC | CSATSSGEYEQYF
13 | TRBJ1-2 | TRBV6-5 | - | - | TGTGCCAGCAGTTACCCCAGGGGACACGGCTACACCTTC | CASSYPRGHGYTF
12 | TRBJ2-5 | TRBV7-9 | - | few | TGTGCCAGCAGCTTATCAGCAGAGACCCAGTACTTC | CASSLSAETQYF
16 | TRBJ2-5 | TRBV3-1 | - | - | TGTGCCAGCAGCCAAGATGGGTGGAGTACCCAAGAGACCCAGTACTTC | CASSQDGWSTQETQYF